This TCR beta chain was sequenced during a study of T-cell reconstitution after alpha-beta-depleted transplantation in children. Unique molecular identifiers were used in preparing the TCRbeta library. MiXCR, run by TCRdb on the PCR reads, gives a single entry per CDR3 protein. The profile covers 500,000 or so distinct CDR3 sequences, with about 10% appearing a single time and roughly 15% taken by the ten largest. From germline, CDR1 is ENHRY and CDR2 SYGVKD. The length of the CDR3 is 16 residues. V lost 5 bases and J lost 8; bases outside the gene matches: 12. This receptor was identified in a female patient aged 2 to 10 who had a stem cell transplant for aplastic anemia, so the T cells may come from the graft donor. This chain links TRBV10-3 with TRBJ2-1, with TRBD2 identical over 10 bases. The specimen was PBMCs, mostly from graft donor cells, collected 180 days after TCRalphabeta/CD19-depleted stem cell transplant. The CDR3 protein is CAISSSGSRQIYEQFF. The DNA of the CDR3 is TGTGCCATCAGTTCTAGCGGGAGCCGGCAAATATATGAGCAGTTCTTC.